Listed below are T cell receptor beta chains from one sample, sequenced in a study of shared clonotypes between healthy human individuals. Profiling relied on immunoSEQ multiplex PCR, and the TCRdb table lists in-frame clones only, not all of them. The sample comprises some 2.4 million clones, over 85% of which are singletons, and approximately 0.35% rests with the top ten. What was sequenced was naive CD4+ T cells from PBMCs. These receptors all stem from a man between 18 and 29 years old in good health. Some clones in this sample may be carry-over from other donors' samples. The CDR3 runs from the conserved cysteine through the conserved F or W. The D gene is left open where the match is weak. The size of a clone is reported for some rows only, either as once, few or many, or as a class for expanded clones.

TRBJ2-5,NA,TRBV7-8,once,TGTGCCAGCAGCCCTCGGCAGCCGACCCAAGAGACCCAGTACTTC,CASSPRQPTQETQYF
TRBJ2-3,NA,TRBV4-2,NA,TGTGCCAGCAGCCCCCGGGACCGACGGCTCACAGATACGCAGTATTTT,CASSPRDRRLTDTQYF
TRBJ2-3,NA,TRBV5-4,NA,TGTGCCAGCAGCTCGATAGGGGATACGCAGTATTTT,CASSSIGDTQYF
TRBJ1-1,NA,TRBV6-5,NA,TGTGCCAGCAGAAGGGGTGGAGTGAACGCTGAAGCTTTCTTT,CASRRGGVNAEAFF
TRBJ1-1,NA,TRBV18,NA,TGTGCCAGCTCACCACTATCAGCAGGAATGAACACTGAAGCTTTCTTT,CASSPLSAGMNTEAFF
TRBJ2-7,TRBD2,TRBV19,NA,TGTGCCAGTACCAAAGGGGGCGGGAGGGCCAACTACGAGCAGTACTTC,CASTKGGGRANYEQYF
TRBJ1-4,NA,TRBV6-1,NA,TGTGCCAGCAGTGAAGGATCGGCAGCAAATGAAAAACTGTTTTTT,CASSEGSAANEKLFF
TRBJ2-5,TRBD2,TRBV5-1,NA,TGCGCCAGCAGCCGAAATCCTAGCGGGAGGTTCTTAGAGACCCAGTACTTC,CASSRNPSGRFLETQYF
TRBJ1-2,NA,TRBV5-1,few,TGCGCCAGCAGCTTGGTTGGAGAGGGCTACACCTTC,CASSLVGEGYTF
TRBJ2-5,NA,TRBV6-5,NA,TGTGCCAGCAGTCCCTATAGAGGGGCAGAGACCCAGTACTTC,CASSPYRGAETQYF
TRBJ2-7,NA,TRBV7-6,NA,TGTGCCAGCAGCTTAGACGGCAGTCCCAGGACGCAGTACTTC,CASSLDGSPRTQYF
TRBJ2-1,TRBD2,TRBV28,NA,TGTGCCAGCAGTTTAAGGCTAGCGGTATACAATGAGCAGTTCTTC,CASSLRLAVYNEQFF
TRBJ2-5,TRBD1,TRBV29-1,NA,TGCAGCGCTGGGACAGGGGGTTTGGGGCAGTACTTC,CSAGTGGLGQYF
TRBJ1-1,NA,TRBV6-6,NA,TGTGCCAGCATTCCGCCCGGGAACACTGAAGCTTTCTTT,CASIPPGNTEAFF
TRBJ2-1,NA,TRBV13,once,TGTGCCAGCAGCTTCGACAGGAGCTCCTACAATGAGCAGTTCTTC,CASSFDRSSYNEQFF
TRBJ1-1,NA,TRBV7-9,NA,TGTGCCAGCAGCTTAGGGGGATCCACGGAGGAAGCTTTCTTT,CASSLGGSTEEAFF
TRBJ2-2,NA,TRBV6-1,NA,TGTGCCAGCAGTGAAGCGGGGCAAGCGGCCGGGGAGCTGTTTTTT,CASSEAGQAAGELFF
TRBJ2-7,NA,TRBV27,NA,TGTGCCAGCAGTTTATCTCCCCTCCCAAGCTACGAGCAGTACTTC,CASSLSPLPSYEQYF
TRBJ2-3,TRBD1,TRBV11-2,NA,TGTGCCAGCAGCCCAGACAGGGGGAACACAGATACGCAGTATTTT,CASSPDRGNTDTQYF
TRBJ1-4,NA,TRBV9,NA,TGTGCCAGCAGCGTAGGCGTGGGAACTAATGAAAAACTGTTTTTT,CASSVGVGTNEKLFF
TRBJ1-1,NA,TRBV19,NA,TGTGCCAGTAGTATAGCCGGGGGGGCGGTGGTTGAAGCTTTCTTT,CASSIAGGAVVEAFF
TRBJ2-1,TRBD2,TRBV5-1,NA,TGCGCCAGCAGCTTGATTGGGGTAGCGGGAGACGGCGAGCAGTTCTTC,CASSLIGVAGDGEQFF
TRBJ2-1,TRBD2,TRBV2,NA,TGTGCCAGCAGTGGCGGGAGAGACATCTCCTACAATGAGCAGTTCTTC,CASSGGRDISYNEQFF
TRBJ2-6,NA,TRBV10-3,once,TGTGCCATCAGTAATCAAGGCTCTGGGGCCAACGTCCTGACTTTC,CAISNQGSGANVLTF
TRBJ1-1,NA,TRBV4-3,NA,TGCGCCAGCAGCCAAGACGGAGGGTTTAAACGGAAGAACACTGAAGCTTTCTTT,CASSQDGGFKRKNTEAFF
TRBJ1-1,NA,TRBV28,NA,TGTGCCAGCAGCCCGGCGGGGGGGAACACTGAAGCTTTCTTT,CASSPAGGNTEAFF
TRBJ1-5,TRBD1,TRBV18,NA,TGTGCCAGCTCACCATCGGACAGGGGTCAGCCCCAGCATTTT,CASSPSDRGQPQHF
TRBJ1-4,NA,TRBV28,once,TGTGCCAGCAGACCCCGGGACTTCACCTTCAGTCTTAATGAAAAACTGTTTTTT,CASRPRDFTFSLNEKLFF
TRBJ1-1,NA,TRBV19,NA,TGTGCCAGTAGTATAGATTGGGCACACACTGAAGCTTTCTTT,CASSIDWAHTEAFF
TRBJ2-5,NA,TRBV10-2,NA,TGCGCCACCTCTTTGGGGGGGGCCCAAGAGACCCAGTACTTC,CATSLGGAQETQYF
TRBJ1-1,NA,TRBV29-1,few,TGCAGCGTAGCAGGGTGGGAGACTGAAGCTTTCTTT,CSVAGWETEAFF
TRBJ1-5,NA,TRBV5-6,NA,TGTGCCAGCAGCGCCCTGGGGACGGATCAGCCCCAGCATTTT,CASSALGTDQPQHF
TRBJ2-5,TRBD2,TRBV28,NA,TGTGCCAGCAGTCAGCAGCGGGAGGGTCGCGAGACCCAGTACTTC,CASSQQREGRETQYF
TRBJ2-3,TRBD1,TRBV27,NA,TGTGCCAGCAAGGGATCCGGGACAGCCGGCACAGATACGCAGTATTTT,CASKGSGTAGTDTQYF
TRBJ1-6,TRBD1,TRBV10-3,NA,TGTGCCATCAGTTTTAGGGACAGGGTGCTCGGGTCACCCCTCCACTTT,CAISFRDRVLGSPLHF
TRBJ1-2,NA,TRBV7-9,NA,TGTGCCAGCAGCTTAAGTATCCAGGCCGACTACACCTTC,CASSLSIQADYTF
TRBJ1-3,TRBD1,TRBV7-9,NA,TGTGCCAGCAGTAAAGGGACAGGGGACGGAAACACCATATATTTT,CASSKGTGDGNTIYF
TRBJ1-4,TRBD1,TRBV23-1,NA,TGCGCCAGCGGGGCTGGACAGGGAACTTATAATGAAAAACTGTTTTTT,CASGAGQGTYNEKLFF
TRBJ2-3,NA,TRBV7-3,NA,TGTGCCAGCAGCTTATCTCCAGATACGCAGTATTTT,CASSLSPDTQYF
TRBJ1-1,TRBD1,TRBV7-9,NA,TGTGCCAGCAGCTCCGCCGACAGGGACACTGAAGCTTTCTTT,CASSSADRDTEAFF
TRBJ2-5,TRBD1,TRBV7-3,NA,TGTGCCAGCAGCCCCCGACAGGGGGCGAGAGAGACCCAGTACTTC,CASSPRQGARETQYF
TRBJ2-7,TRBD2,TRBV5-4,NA,TGTGCCAGCAGCTTCGACGGGAGGGAGCAGTACTTC,CASSFDGREQYF
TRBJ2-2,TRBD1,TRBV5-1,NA,TGCGCCAGCAGCGGCGGGGACAGGGGGCGAACCGGGGAGCTGTTTTTT,CASSGGDRGRTGELFF
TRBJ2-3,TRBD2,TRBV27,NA,TGTGCCAGCAGTTTAGGTAGGCTAGCGGGAGAAAATACGCAGTATTTT,CASSLGRLAGENTQYF